Below, 27 T cell receptor beta chains from the same sample are listed, as sequenced in a study of blood T cell repertoires in COVID-19. TCRdb's table, derived via immunoSEQ multiplex PCR, lists solely in-frame clones and lacks some. The sample records roughly 400,000 clones, 70% to 90% being singletons. The source material was PBMCs or T cells enriched from blood (not recorded which). All receptors come from a woman between 18 and 29 years old who had been exposed to COVID-19.

On this clone itself: In the same sample, other DNA sequences code for this CDR3. The CDR3 protein is CASSPSDRMNTEAFF. The CDR3 coding sequence is TGTGCCAGCTCACCATCAGACAGAATGAACACTGAAGCTTTCTTT. This chain joins TRBV18 and TRBJ1-1; possible D gene TRBD1, 5 bases. Germline V CDR1 and CDR2: KGHSH, LQKENI. The V end lost 2 bases, the J end lost 0 bases, and 10 bases lay between the germline ends. This CDR3 spans 15 amino acids.

This clone came up a few times. The chain couples TRBV19 to TRBJ2-1; possible D gene TRBD2, 6 bases. In germline, CDR1 is LNHDA, CDR2 SQIVND (reference sequence). The CDR3 runs to 15 residues. Between the trimmed V and J ends, which lost 1 base and 5 bases, there was a span of 12 bases. The CDR3 DNA follows: TGTGCCAGTAGTATAGGGCAGGCGGGGCACAATGAGCAGTTCTTC. It codes for CASSIGQAGHNEQFF.

The chain employs TRBV7-2 and TRBJ1-3; D is uncertain. There are 16 residues in the CDR3. Trimming took 1 base from V and 0 from J, leaving 10 bases between them. Looked up from germline, CDR1 is SGHTA and CDR2 is FQGNSA. CDR3 sequence reads: CASSLGSPSSGNTIYF. CDR3 nucleotides: TGTGCCAGCAGCTTAGGGAGCCCTAGCTCTGGAAACACCATATATTTT.

This chain joins TRBV6-5 and TRBJ2-1, with TRBD1 as a possible D gene (6 bases). The germline CDR1 and CDR2 sequences are MNHEY and SVGAGI. CDR3 length: 13 amino acids. Trimming left V 4 bases short and J 3 bases short, with 7 bases between. This chain's CDR3 is CASSSTGYNEQFF. CDR3 DNA sequence: TGTGCCAGCAGTTCGACAGGCTACAATGAGCAGTTCTTC.

J is TRBJ1-2 and V is TRBV7-8; possible D gene TRBD1, 6 bases. V was trimmed by 4 bases and J by 2 bases, leaving 8 bases between them. The CDR3 covers 13 residues. The germline gives CDR1 SGHVS, CDR2 FQNEAQ. CDR3 DNA: TGTGCCAGCAGCTCAGGGGAAAACTATGGCTACACCTTC. As protein: CASSSGENYGYTF.

A note on this clone: The sample contains more than one DNA sequence encoding this CDR3. V usage is TRBV5-1 and J usage is TRBJ2-3; no clear D. V was shortened by 0 bases and J by 0 bases, with 11 bases between the two germline ends. This CDR3 is 16 amino acids long. Germline CDR1 reads SGHRS; CDR2 reads YFSETQ. In DNA form, the CDR3 reads TGCGCCAGCAGCTTGGGAGGAACGACTAGCACAGATACGCAGTATTTT. It codes for CASSLGGTTSTDTQYF.

The chain carries TRBV11-3 and TRBJ2-5; TRBD2 aligns across 9 bases. Germline CDR1 and CDR2: SGHNT and YENEEA. This CDR3 comprises 16 residues. V trimming: 3 bases; J trimming: 4 bases; junction bases outside the gene matches: 9. CDR3 nucleotides: TGTGCCAGCAGCTTTCTGGGCGGGGGGGCCGGAGAGACCCAGTACTTC. Amino acid sequence: CASSFLGGGAGETQYF.

This clone was seen a handful of times. The chain has TRBV3-1 (or the pseudogene TRBV3-2) and TRBJ1-2; 8 nucleotides align to TRBD1. Germline CDR1 LGHDT, CDR2 YNNKEL (reference sequence). CDR3 size: 16 residues. The J segment lost 5 bases and the V segment lost 1 base, leaving 9 bases of the junction unmatched. For the CDR3, the DNA is TGTGCCAGCAGCCAAGGGTCTAGGACAGGGAGATATGGCTACACCTTC. Encoded protein: CASSQGSRTGRYGYTF.

This rearrangement joins TRBV11-2 to TRBJ2-5; D not certain. Germline CDR1 reads SGHAT; CDR2 reads FQNNGV. The CDR3 is 13 amino acids. Trimming removed 2 bases at V and 0 bases at J, with 4 bases between. The CDR3 sequence: CASSLQYQETQYF. CDR3 coding DNA: TGTGCCAGCAGCTTACAGTACCAAGAGACCCAGTACTTC.

In this sample, this clone turned up a few times. V and J are TRBV29-1 and TRBJ2-7; D uncertain. The CDR3 contains 13 residues. The V gene's germline CDR1 is SQVTM and CDR2 ANQGSEA. With 8 bases removed from V and 0 bases from J, the gap between germline ends came to 14 bases. Written as DNA, the CDR3 is TGCAGCTGGGCCTCGCCGAACTCCTACGAGCAGTACTTC. Its protein is CSWASPNSYEQYF.

The chain joins TRBV4-3 to TRBJ1-1; TRBD1 matches 7 bases. This CDR3 is 17 amino acids long. The germline CDR1 and CDR2 sequences are LGHNA and YSLEER. V dropped 0 bases and J dropped 10; count of bases not matched to a gene: 17. CDR3 loop: CASSQDRFGAPNRGAFF. CDR3 DNA: TGCGCCAGCAGCCAAGATCGATTCGGGGCTCCAAACAGGGGAGCTTTCTTT.

This chain uses TRBV7-2 with TRBJ2-7, with a tentative D call TRBD2 (7 bases). The V end lost 5 bases, the J end lost 4 bases, and 12 bases lay between the germline ends. Germline V gives CDR1 SGHTA, CDR2 FQGNSA. This CDR3 has 13 residues. CDR3 sequence: CASSLGGPYEQYF. As DNA, the CDR3 is TGTGCCAGCAGCCTCGGGGGGCCTTACGAGCAGTACTTC.

The rearrangement uses TRBV3-1 (or the pseudogene TRBV3-2) and TRBJ2-7, with TRBD2 matching over 7 bases. The CDR3 is 13 amino acids. With V trimmed by 8 bases and J by 6 bases, 10 bases remained unmatched. Germline V CDR1 and CDR2: LGHDT, YNNKEL (reference sequence). CDR3 nucleotide sequence: TGTGCCAGCCGCCTCTCCGGGGGGAGCGAGCAGTACTTC. Its translation is CASRLSGGSEQYF.

CDR3 bases: TGTGCCTGGAATCGGGGGGGCCAGCGCGACGAGCAGTACTTC. Protein product: CAWNRGGQRDEQYF. V is TRBV30 and J is TRBJ2-7; 8 positions match TRBD2. V lost 4 bases to trimming and J lost 5 bases; unmatched junction nucleotides: 10. The CDR3 has 14 residues. The germline gives CDR1 GTSNPN, CDR2 SVGIG (reference sequence).

The chain joins TRBV20-1 to TRBJ1-2; D not certain. Per germline, CDR1 DFQATT and CDR2 SNEGSKA (reference sequence). This CDR3 is built from 11 residues. V lost 6 bases and J lost 4, with 9 bases in between. In DNA, the CDR3 is TGCAGTGCCGAGCGCAGCTATGGCTACACCTTC. Translated: CSAERSYGYTF.

This chain connects TRBV29-1 to TRBJ2-3; 10 nucleotides line up with TRBD1. Trimming at V came to 7 bases and at J to 5 bases, leaving 12 bases not matched to a gene. Germline V gene data show CDR1 as SQVTM and CDR2 as ANQGSEA. The CDR3 has 15 residues. CDR3 protein: CSAVPFGTGEDTQYF. The CDR3 DNA follows: TGCAGCGCCGTACCTTTTGGGACAGGGGAAGATACGCAGTATTTT.

This chain uses TRBV28 with TRBJ2-6, with a tentative D call TRBD1 (6 bases). The CDR3 runs 14 residues. The V end lost 5 bases, the J end lost 2 bases, and 7 bases lay between the germline ends. Looked up from germline, CDR1 is MDHEN and CDR2 is SYDVKM. DNA for the CDR3: TGTGCCAGCAGTAGACAGGCTGGGGCCAACGTCCTGACTTTC. It codes for CASSRQAGANVLTF.

The V gene is TRBV6-2 or TRBV6-3, the J gene TRBJ1-6, with D tentatively TRBD1 (6 bases). V dropped 5 bases and J dropped 10 bases, with 9 bases sitting between them. The V gene's germline CDR1 is MNHEY and CDR2 SVGEGT. The CDR3 contains 12 residues. CDR3 sequence (DNA): TGTGCCAGCAGTCGGGACATCTCACCCCTCCACTTT. It translates to CASSRDISPLHF.

This clone has more than one count but fewer than ten. The V gene is TRBV4-3, the J gene TRBJ1-2, with 7 bases lining up with TRBD1. Germline assignment: CDR1 LGHNA and CDR2 YSLEER. This CDR3 has 16 residues. Losses at the gene ends were 0 bases for V and 2 bases for J; bases not matched to a gene: 6. CDR3 residues: CASSQETGRANYGYTF. The CDR3 nucleotides are TGCGCCAGCAGCCAAGAGACAGGGCGGGCCAACTATGGCTACACCTTC.

This chain uses TRBV2 with TRBJ1-1; D remains unclear. Between the trimmed V and J ends, which lost 7 bases and 0 bases, there was a span of 9 bases. The CDR3 spans 13 residues. The V gene's germline CDR1 is SNHLY and CDR2 FYNNEI. CDR3 region: CASKVGMNTEAFF. CDR3 nucleotide sequence: TGTGCCAGCAAGGTGGGCATGAACACTGAAGCTTTCTTT.

J is TRBJ1-4 and V is TRBV9; 10 bases are shared with TRBD1. The CDR3 consists of 15 residues. CDR1 is SGDLS, CDR2 YYNGEE, per germline. The junction had 4 bases not matched to a gene; V was cut back by 0 bases and J by 8 bases. The CDR3 loop reads CASSVGDRGGEKLFF. As DNA, the CDR3 is TGTGCCAGCAGCGTAGGGGACAGGGGAGGCGAAAAACTGTTTTTT.

The chain links TRBV11-3 to TRBJ2-1; TRBD1 is a possible D gene (6 bases). Trimming cost V 5 bases and J 8 bases, with 16 bases left between them. The CDR3 has 14 amino acids. Looked up from germline, CDR1 is SGHNT and CDR2 is YENEEA. The CDR3 reads CASSHQEKGDEQFF. The CDR3, as DNA: TGTGCCAGCAGCCACCAGGAGAAGGGGGATGAGCAGTTCTTC. The variable domain in full, with the rest retrieved from reference TRBV11-3 and TRBJ2-1, is EAGVVQSPRYKIIEKKQPVAFWCNPISGHNTLYWYLQNLGQGPELLIRYENEEAVDDSQLPKDRFSAERLKGVDSTLKIQPAELGDSAVYLCASSHQEKGDEQFFGPGTRLTVL.

V usage is TRBV19 and J usage is TRBJ1-1; D is possibly TRBD1 (5 bases). Trimming cost V 5 bases and J 3 bases, with 13 bases left between them. This CDR3 is 14 amino acids long. Germline CDR1 is LNHDA and CDR2 is SQIVND (reference sequence). The CDR3 region is CASSGRQGYTEAFF. The CDR3 DNA reads as TGTGCCAGTAGTGGCCGGCAGGGTTACACTGAAGCTTTCTTT.

This chain joins TRBV7-2 and TRBJ2-7, with TRBD2 identical over 9 bases. The length of the CDR3 is 16 residues. J was trimmed by 0 bases and V by 5 bases; bases with no gene match: 8. The V gene's germline CDR1 is SGHTA and CDR2 FQGNSA. CDR3 region: CASSHQASGTSYEQYF. CDR3 in DNA: TGTGCCAGCAGCCACCAAGCTAGCGGGACCTCCTACGAGCAGTACTTC.

This chain uses TRBV6-4 with TRBJ1-5, with TRBD1 identical over 10 bases. The V segment lost 6 bases and the J segment 5 bases; nucleotides outside the gene matches: 16. Germline lookup yields CDR1 MRHNA and CDR2 SNTAGT. The CDR3 runs 18 residues. The CDR3 spells CASSRVSVRDRGYQPQHF. The CDR3 DNA is TGTGCCAGCAGCCGAGTCTCCGTCCGGGACAGGGGATATCAGCCCCAGCATTTT.

The chain couples TRBV18 to TRBJ2-3; no clear D. Trimming left V 6 bases short and J 3 bases short, with 7 bases between. The germline gives CDR1 KGHSH, CDR2 LQKENI. The CDR3 totals 12 residues. CDR3 in DNA: TGTGCCAGCTCCCCCCGGACAGATACGCAGTATTTT. Amino acids: CASSPRTDTQYF.

This chain links TRBV29-1 with TRBJ1-3, with D possibly TRBD1 on 5 matching bases. There are 14 residues in the CDR3. The V end was cut by 5 bases, the J end by 4 bases, with 15 bases between. Germline V gene sequence: CDR1 SQVTM, CDR2 ANQGSEA. In DNA form, the CDR3 reads TGCAGCGTTAGGGGCACTGTGTCCGGAAACACCATATATTTT. Translating it yields CSVRGTVSGNTIYF.